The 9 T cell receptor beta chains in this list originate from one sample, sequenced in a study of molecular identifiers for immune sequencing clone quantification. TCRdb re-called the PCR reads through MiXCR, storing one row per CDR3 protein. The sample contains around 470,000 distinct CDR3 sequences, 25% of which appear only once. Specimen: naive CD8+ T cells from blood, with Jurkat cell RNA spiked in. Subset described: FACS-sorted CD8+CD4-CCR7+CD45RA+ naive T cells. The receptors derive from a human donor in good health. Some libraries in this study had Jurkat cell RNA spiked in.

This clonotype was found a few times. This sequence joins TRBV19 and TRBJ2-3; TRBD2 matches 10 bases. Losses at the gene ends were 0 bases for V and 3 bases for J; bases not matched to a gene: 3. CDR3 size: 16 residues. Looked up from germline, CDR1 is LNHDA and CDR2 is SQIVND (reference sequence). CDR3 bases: TGTGCCAGTAGTATAGAAGCGGGAGGGCCGACAGATACGCAGTATTTT. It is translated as CASSIEAGGPTDTQYF.

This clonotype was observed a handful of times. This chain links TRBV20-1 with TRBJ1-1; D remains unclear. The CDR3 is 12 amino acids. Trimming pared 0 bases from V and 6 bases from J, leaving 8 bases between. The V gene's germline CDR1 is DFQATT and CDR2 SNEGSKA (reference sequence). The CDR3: CSARDRWAEAFF. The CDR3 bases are TGCAGTGCTAGAGACAGGTGGGCTGAAGCTTTCTTT.

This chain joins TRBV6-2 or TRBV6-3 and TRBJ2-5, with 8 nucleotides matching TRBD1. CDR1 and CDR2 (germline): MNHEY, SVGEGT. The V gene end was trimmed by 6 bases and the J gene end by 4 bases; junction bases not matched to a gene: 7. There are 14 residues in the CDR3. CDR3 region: CASRGRTGRETQYF. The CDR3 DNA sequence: TGTGCCAGCAGGGGCCGGACAGGGAGAGAGACCCAGTACTTC.

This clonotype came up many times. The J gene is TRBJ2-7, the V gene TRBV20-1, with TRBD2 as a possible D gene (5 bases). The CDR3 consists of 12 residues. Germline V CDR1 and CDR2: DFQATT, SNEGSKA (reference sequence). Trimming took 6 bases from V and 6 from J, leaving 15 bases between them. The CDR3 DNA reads TGCAGTGCACGACCGTCGGGGAGCGAGCAGTACTTC. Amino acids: CSARPSGSEQYF.

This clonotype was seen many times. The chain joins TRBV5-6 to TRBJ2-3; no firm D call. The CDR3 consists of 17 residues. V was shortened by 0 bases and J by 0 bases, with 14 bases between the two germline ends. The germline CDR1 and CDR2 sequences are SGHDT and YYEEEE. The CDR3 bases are TGTGCCAGCAGCTTGGCCGTCTGGACGACTAGCACAGATACGCAGTATTTT. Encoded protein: CASSLAVWTTSTDTQYF.

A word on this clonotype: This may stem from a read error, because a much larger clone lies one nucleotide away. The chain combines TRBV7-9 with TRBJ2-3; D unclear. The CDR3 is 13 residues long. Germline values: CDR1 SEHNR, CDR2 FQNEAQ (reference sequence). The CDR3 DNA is TGTACCAGCAGCGAGCTAATCAGAGATACGCAGTATTTT. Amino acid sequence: CTSSELIRDTQYF.

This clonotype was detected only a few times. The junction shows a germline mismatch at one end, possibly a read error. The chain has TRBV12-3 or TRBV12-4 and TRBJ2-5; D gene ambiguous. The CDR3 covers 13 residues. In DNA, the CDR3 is TGTGCCAGCCGTTTGAGTGCGTATGAGACCCAGTACTTC. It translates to CASRLSAYETQYF.

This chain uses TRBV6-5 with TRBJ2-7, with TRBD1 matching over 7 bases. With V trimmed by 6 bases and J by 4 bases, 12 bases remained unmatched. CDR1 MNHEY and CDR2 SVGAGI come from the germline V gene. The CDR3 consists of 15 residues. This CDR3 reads CASRNRDRSFYEQYF. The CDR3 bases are TGTGCCAGCAGGAACCGGGACAGAAGTTTTTACGAGCAGTACTTC.

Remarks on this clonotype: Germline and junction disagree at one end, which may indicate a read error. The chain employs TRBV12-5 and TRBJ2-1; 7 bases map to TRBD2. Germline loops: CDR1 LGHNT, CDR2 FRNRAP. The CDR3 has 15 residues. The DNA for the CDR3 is TGTGCTAGTGGTTTGTCTGGCGGGGGTTACAATGAGCAGCTCTTC. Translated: CASGLSGGGYNEQLF.